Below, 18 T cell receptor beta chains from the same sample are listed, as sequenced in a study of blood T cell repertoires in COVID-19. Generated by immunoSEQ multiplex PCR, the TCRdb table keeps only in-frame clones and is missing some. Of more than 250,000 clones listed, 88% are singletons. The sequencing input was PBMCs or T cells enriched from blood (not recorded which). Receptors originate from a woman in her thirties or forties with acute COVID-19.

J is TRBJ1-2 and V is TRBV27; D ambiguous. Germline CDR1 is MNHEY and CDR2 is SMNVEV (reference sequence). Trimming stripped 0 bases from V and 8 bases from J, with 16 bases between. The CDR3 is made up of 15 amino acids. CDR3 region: CASSLSPVAANGYTF. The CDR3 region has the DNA TGTGCCAGCAGTTTATCCCCAGTCGCCGCCAACGGCTACACCTTC.

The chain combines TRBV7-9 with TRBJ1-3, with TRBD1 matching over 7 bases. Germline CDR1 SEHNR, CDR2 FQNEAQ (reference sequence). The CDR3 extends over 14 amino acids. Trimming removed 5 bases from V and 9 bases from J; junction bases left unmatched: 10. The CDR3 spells CASSQGQFRGTIYF. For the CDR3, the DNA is TGTGCCAGCAGCCAGGGACAGTTCAGAGGCACCATATATTTT. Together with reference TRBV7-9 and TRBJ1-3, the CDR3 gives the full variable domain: DTGVSQNPRHKITKRGQNVTFRCDPISEHNRLYWYRQTLGQGPEFLTYFQNEAQLEKSRLLSDRFSAERPKGSFSTLEIQRTEQGDSAMYLCASSQGQFRGTIYFGEGSWLTVV.

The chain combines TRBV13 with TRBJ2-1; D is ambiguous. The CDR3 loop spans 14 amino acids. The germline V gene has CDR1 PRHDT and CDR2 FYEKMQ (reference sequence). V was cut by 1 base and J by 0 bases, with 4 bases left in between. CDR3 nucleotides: TGTGCCAGCAGCTTAGACGGCTCCTACAATGAGCAGTTCTTC. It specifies CASSLDGSYNEQFF.

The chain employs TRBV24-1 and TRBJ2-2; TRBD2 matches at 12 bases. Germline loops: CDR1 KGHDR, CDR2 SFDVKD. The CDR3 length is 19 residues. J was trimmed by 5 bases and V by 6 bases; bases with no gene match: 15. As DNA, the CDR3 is TGTGCCACCAGTCCCAGTCTAGCGGGAGGGCCAACCGGAACCGGGGAGCTGTTTTTT. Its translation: CATSPSLAGGPTGTGELFF.

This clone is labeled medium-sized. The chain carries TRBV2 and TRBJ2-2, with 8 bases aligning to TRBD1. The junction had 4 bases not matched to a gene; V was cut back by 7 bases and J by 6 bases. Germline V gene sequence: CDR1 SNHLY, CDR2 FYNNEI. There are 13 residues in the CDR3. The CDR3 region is CASTTTGAGELFF. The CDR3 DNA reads TGTGCCAGCACCACGACAGGGGCCGGGGAGCTGTTTTTT. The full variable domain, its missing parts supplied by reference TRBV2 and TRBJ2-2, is EPEVTQTPSHQVTQMGQEVILRCVPISNHLYFYWYRQILGQKVEFLVSFYNNEISEKSEIFDDQFSVERPDGSNFTLKIRSTKLEDSAMYFCASTTTGAGELFFGEGSRLTVL.

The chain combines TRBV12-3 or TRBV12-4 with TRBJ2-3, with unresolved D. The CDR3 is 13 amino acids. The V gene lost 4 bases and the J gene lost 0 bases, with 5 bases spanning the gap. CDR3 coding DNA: TGTGCCAGCAGTTCCTTCAGCACAGATACGCAGTATTTT. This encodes CASSSFSTDTQYF.

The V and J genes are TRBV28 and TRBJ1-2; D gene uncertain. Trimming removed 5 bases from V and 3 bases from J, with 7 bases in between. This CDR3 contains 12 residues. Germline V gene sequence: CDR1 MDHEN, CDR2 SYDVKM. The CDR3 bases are TGTGCCAGCAGTCCCTTCTACTATGGCTACACCTTC. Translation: CASSPFYYGYTF.

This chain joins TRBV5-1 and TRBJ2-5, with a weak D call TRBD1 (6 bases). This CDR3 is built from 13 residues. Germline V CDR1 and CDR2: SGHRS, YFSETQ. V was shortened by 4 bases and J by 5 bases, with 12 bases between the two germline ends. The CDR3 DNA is TGCGCCAGCAGCGGGTCTAGGGGGGAGACCCAGTACTTC. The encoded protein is CASSGSRGETQYF.

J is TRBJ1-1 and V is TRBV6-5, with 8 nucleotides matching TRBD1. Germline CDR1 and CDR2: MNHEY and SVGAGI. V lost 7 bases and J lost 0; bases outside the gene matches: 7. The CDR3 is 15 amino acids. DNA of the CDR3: TGTGCCAGCACCAAGGACAGGGAAATGAACACTGAAGCTTTCTTT. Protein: CASTKDREMNTEAFF.

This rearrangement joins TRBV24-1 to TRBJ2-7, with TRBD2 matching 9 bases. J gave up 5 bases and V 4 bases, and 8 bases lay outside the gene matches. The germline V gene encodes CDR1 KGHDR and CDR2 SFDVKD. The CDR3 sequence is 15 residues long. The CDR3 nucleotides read TGTGCCACCAGTGAGCGACTAGCGGAGGCTCACGAGCAGTACTTC. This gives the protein CATSERLAEAHEQYF.

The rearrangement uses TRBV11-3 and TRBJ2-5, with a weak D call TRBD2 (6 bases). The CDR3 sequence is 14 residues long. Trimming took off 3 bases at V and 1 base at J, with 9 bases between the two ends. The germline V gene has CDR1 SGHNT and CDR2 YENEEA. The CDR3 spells CASSLRDSQETQYF. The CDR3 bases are TGTGCCAGCAGCTTGCGGGACTCCCAAGAGACCCAGTACTTC. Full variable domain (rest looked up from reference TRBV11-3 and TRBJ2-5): EAGVVQSPRYKIIEKKQPVAFWCNPISGHNTLYWYLQNLGQGPELLIRYENEEAVDDSQLPKDRFSAERLKGVDSTLKIQPAELGDSAVYLCASSLRDSQETQYFGPGTRLLVL.

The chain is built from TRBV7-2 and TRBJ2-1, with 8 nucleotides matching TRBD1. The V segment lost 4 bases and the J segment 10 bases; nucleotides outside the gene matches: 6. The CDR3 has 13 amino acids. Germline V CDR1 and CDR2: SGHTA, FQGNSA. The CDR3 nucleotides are TGTGCCAGCAGCTCCCGACAGGGGACCGAGCAGTTCTTC. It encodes CASSSRQGTEQFF.

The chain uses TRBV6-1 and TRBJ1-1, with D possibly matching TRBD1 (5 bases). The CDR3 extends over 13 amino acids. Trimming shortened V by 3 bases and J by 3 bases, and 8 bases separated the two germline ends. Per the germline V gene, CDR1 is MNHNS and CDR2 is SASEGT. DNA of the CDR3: TGTGCCAGCAGTGATTTCAGGGACACTGAAGCTTTCTTT. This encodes CASSDFRDTEAFF.

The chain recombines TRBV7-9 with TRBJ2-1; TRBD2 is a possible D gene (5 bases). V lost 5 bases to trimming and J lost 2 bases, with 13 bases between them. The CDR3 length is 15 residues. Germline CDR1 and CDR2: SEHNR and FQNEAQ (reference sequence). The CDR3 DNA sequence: TGTGCCAGCAGCCAACCGGGATCCGCCTACAATGAGCAGTTCTTC. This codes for CASSQPGSAYNEQFF.

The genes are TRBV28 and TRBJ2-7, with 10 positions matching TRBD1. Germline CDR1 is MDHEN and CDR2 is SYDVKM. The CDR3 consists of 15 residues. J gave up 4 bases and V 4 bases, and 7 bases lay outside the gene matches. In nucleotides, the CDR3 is TGTGCCAGCAGTTCACCGGGACAGGGGCAATACGAGCAGTACGTC. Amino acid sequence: CASSSPGQGQYEQYV.

The CDR3 DNA sequence: TGCGCCAGCAGCTTGGGGAACAGGTTAGGCACTGAAGCTTTCTTT. Translating gives CASSLGNRLGTEAFF. The rearrangement uses TRBV5-1 and TRBJ1-1; D possibly corresponds to TRBD1 (5 bases). In germline, CDR1 is SGHRS, CDR2 YFSETQ. Trimming removed 0 bases from V and 4 bases from J, with 13 bases in between. The CDR3 has 15 amino acids.

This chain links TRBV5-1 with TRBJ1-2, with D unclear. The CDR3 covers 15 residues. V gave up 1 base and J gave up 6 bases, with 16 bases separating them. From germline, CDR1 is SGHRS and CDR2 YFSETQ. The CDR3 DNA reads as TGCGCCAGCAGCTTGACCTCGCCCGGGGAGGATGGCTACACCTTC. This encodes CASSLTSPGEDGYTF.

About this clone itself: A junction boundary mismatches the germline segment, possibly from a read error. This CDR3 reads CASRLDRGDTGELFF. In DNA, the CDR3 is TGTGCCAGCAGGTTGGACAGGGGAGACACCGGGGAGCTGTTTTTT. The J gene is TRBJ2-2, the V gene TRBV5-4, with 9 positions matching TRBD1. Germline CDR1 reads SGHNT; CDR2 reads YYREEE (reference sequence). CDR3 length equals 15 residues.